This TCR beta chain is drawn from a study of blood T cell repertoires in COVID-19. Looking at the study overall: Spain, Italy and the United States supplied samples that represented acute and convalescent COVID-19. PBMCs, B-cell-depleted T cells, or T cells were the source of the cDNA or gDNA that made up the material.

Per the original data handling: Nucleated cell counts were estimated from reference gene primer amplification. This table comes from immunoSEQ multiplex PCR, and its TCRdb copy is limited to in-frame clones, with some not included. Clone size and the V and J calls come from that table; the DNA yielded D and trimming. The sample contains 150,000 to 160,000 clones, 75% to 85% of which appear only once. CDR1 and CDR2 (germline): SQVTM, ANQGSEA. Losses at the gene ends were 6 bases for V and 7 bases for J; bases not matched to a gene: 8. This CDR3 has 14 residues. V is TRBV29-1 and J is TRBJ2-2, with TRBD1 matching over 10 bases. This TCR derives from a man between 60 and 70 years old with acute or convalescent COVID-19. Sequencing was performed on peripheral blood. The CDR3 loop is CSVSRDRGGGELFF. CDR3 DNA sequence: TGCAGCGTGTCCCGGGACAGGGGCGGCGGGGAGCTGTTTTTT.